What follows are 5 T cell receptor beta chains derived from one specimen sequenced in a study of T cell responses to AZD1222 COVID-19 vaccine. Method: immunoSEQ multiplex PCR; TCRdb's copy keeps in-frame clones and lacks some. The repertoire holds 150,000 to 200,000 clones, with about nine tenths as singletons. The sequenced sample was peripheral blood, obtained on day 0 of AZD1222 vaccination. The source of these receptors is an adult in good health.

This clone occurred once. The gene calls are TRBV6-5 and TRBJ1-1; D is undetermined. CDR3 length: 14 residues. The V end was cut by 2 bases, the J end by 2 bases, with 9 bases between. Germline CDR1 is MNHEY and CDR2 is SVGAGI. DNA for the CDR3: TGTGCCAGCAGTTACCAACGGGGTAACACTGAAGCTTTCTTT. Translated: CASSYQRGNTEAFF.

This rearrangement joins TRBV6-4 to TRBJ2-1, with D possibly TRBD1 on 6 matching bases. The CDR3 totals 16 residues. Trimming removed 5 bases from V and 4 bases from J, with 18 bases in between. CDR1 is MRHNA, CDR2 SNTAGT, per germline. In DNA form, the CDR3 reads TGTGCCAGCAGTTACAGGGATTTCCCACCTTACAATGAGCAGTTCTTC. Encoded protein: CASSYRDFPPYNEQFF.

V and J are TRBV7-9 and TRBJ1-2; a weak D match, TRBD1 (5 bases). The V end was cut by 6 bases, the J end by 4 bases, with 15 bases between. CDR1 is SEHNR and CDR2 is FQNEAQ in the germline V gene (reference sequence). The CDR3 has 14 amino acids. The CDR3 here is CASRASEGSYGYTF. CDR3 DNA sequence: TGTGCCAGCAGGGCCTCCGAGGGGAGCTATGGCTACACCTTC.

The V gene is TRBV3-1 (or the pseudogene TRBV3-2), the J gene TRBJ2-7, with 11 bases lining up with TRBD1. Germline lookup yields CDR1 LGHDT and CDR2 YNNKEL (reference sequence). The length of the CDR3 is 15 residues. V dropped 4 bases and J dropped 6; count of bases not matched to a gene: 8. The chain's CDR3 is CASSPLGQGAREQYF. CDR3 DNA sequence: TGTGCCAGCAGCCCCCTCGGACAGGGGGCGCGCGAGCAGTACTTC.

CDR3 coding DNA: TGTGCCAGCAGCAACCCTCCGGGACAGACCTACGAGCAGTACTTC. Amino acids: CASSNPPGQTYEQYF. The chain is built from TRBV21-1 and TRBJ2-7; no check of the table's D call, TRBD1, against the DNA was made. TRBV21-1 is a documented pseudogene. This CDR3 contains 15 residues.